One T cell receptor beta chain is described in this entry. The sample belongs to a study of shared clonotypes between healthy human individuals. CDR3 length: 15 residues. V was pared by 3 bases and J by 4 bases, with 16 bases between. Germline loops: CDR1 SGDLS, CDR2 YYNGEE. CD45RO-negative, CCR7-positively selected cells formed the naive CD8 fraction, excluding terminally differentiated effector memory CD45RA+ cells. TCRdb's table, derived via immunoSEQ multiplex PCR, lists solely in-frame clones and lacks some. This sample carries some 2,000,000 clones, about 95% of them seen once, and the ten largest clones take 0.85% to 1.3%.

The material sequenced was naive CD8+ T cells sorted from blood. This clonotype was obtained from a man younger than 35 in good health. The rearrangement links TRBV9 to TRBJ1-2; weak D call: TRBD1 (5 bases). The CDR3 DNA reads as TGTGCCAGCAGCGAGGGGCAGAACCATCTCTATGGCTACACCTTC. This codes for CASSEGQNHLYGYTF.